The 10 T cell receptor beta chains below come from one sample, sequenced in a study of blood T cell repertoires in COVID-19. Assay: immunoSEQ multiplex PCR; the TCRdb copy retains only in-frame clones and omits some. The table shows around 66,000 clones, with more than 75% occurring only once. Sequencing was carried out using peripheral blood. The receptors stem from a man aged 55 to 69 with acute or convalescent COVID-19.

V and J are TRBV9 and TRBJ1-1, with 9 bases fitting TRBD1. Germline loops: CDR1 SGDLS, CDR2 YYNGEE. V was pared by 3 bases and J by 0 bases, with 3 bases of the junction left unmatched. The CDR3 has 15 residues. CDR3 sequence (DNA): TGTGCCAGCAGCGGCGGGACAGGGATGAACACTGAAGCTTTCTTT. Translating it yields CASSGGTGMNTEAFF.

CDR3 loop: CASSSRLPPRGYTF. In DNA form, the CDR3 reads TGTGCCAGCAGCTCCCGACTTCCACCGCGTGGCTACACCTTC. J is TRBJ1-2 and V is TRBV7-9; D is undetermined. The CDR3 is 14 residues long. Deletions cut 4 bases from V and 7 bases from J, with 16 bases between. Germline CDR1 and CDR2: SEHNR and FQNEAQ (reference sequence).

Only one count was recorded for this clone. The V gene is TRBV6-4, the J gene TRBJ2-7; no definite D call. There are 16 residues in the CDR3. Trimming cost V 0 bases and J 3 bases, with 15 bases left between them. The germline gives CDR1 MRHNA, CDR2 SNTAGT. CDR3 nucleotide sequence: TGTGCCAGCAGTGACTCTCCGAGAACAGAGTTCTACGAGCAGTACTTC. Protein sequence: CASSDSPRTEFYEQYF.

This sequence joins TRBV15 and TRBJ1-5; D not resolved. CDR3 length: 17 residues. Germline assignment: CDR1 LNHNV and CDR2 YYDKDF (reference sequence). V was clipped by 1 base and J by 12 bases, with 25 bases between them. The CDR3 nucleotides are TGTGCCACCAGCAGAGTAAAAGTGAAGGAGCCCTTTAATAGCCAGCATTTT. As protein: CATSRVKVKEPFNSQHF.

The chain recombines TRBV4-3 with TRBJ1-3; D is undetermined. The germline V gene has CDR1 LGHNA and CDR2 YSLEER. Trimming removed 4 bases at V and 4 bases at J, with 8 bases between. The length of the CDR3 is 13 residues. The CDR3 sequence: CASSPPVGNTIYF. The CDR3 DNA sequence: TGCGCCAGCAGCCCGCCGGTAGGAAACACCATATATTTT.

The chain combines TRBV11-1 with TRBJ1-2; 8 bases are shared with TRBD1. This CDR3 has 13 residues. The V gene's germline CDR1 is SGHAT and CDR2 FQDESV (reference sequence). J was trimmed by 8 bases and V by 5 bases; bases with no gene match: 7. CDR3 nucleotides: TGTGCCAGCAGCCTTTCAGGGGGCGAAGGCTACACCTTC. Translated: CASSLSGGEGYTF.

This CDR3 reads CASSLGQGGYDTGELFF. DNA of the CDR3: TGTGCCAGCAGCTTGGGACAGGGGGGATACGACACCGGGGAGCTGTTTTTT. This sequence joins TRBV5-6 and TRBJ2-2; 9 nucleotides line up with TRBD1. CDR1 is SGHDT, CDR2 YYEEEE, per germline. This CDR3 comprises 17 residues. V dropped 0 bases and J dropped 3; count of bases not matched to a gene: 6.

This chain links TRBV20-1 with TRBJ2-1; 10 positions match TRBD1. After removal of 3 bases from V and 1 base from J, the junction contained 3 bases not matched to a gene. The CDR3 is made up of 15 amino acids. The germline V gene encodes CDR1 DFQATT and CDR2 SNEGSKA (reference sequence). The CDR3: CSASKGQGSYNEQFF. DNA for the CDR3: TGCAGTGCTAGTAAGGGACAGGGGTCCTACAATGAGCAGTTCTTC.

The V and J genes are TRBV30 and TRBJ1-2; 12 bases align to TRBD1. Germline trimming cut 3 bases from V and 6 bases from J; bases unmatched to any gene: 8. Germline V lookup: CDR1 GTSNPN, CDR2 SVGIG (reference sequence). This CDR3 region has 15 residues. As DNA, the CDR3 is TGTGCCTGGAGGGCTCCGGGACAGGGGGCTGATGGCTACACCTTC. Its translation: CAWRAPGQGADGYTF. The full variable domain, with the rest looked up from reference TRBV30 and TRBJ1-2, is SQTIHQWPATLVQPVGSPLSLECTVEGTSNPNLYWYRQAAGRGLQLLFYSVGIGQISSEVPQNLSASRPQDRQFILSSKKLLLSDSGFYLCAWRAPGQGADGYTFGSGTRLTVV.

The chain couples TRBV6-2 or TRBV6-3 to TRBJ2-2, with D perhaps TRBD1 (6 bases). The CDR3 runs to 13 residues. CDR1 is MNHEY, CDR2 SVGEGT, per germline. V shed 4 bases and J shed 6 bases, with 9 bases lying between them. The CDR3 DNA reads TGTGCCAGCAGTTTACAGGGCCCCGGGGAGCTGTTTTTT. Protein: CASSLQGPGELFF.